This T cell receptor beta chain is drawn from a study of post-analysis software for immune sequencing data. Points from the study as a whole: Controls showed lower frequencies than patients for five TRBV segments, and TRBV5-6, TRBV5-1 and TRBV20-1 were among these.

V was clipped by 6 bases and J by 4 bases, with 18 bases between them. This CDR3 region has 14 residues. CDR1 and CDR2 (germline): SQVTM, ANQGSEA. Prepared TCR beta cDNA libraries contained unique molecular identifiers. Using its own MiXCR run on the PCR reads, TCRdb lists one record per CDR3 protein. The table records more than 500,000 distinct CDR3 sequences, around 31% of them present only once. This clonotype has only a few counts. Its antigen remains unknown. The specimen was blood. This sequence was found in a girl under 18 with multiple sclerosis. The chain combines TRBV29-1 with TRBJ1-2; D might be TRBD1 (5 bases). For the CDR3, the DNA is TGCAGCGTCGCCGGTTCTGACAGCCCCTATGGCTACACCTTC. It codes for CSVAGSDSPYGYTF.